Described below is a single T cell receptor beta chain sequence and its context. Its antigen remains unidentified. Sequenced by immunoSEQ multiplex PCR; TCRdb stores in-frame clones only, minus some. The sample carries about 36,000 clones, 65% to 80% recorded once. The source of the sample is a study of CD4 T cells in relation to SARS-CoV-2 and coronaviruses. The CDR3 covers 15 residues. CDR1 is MGHDK and CDR2 is SYGVNS in the germline V gene. The trim removed 4 bases at V and 4 bases at J, leaving 6 bases unmatched. Study-wide results and caveats: This crossreactivity analysis covered spike protein alone, no other viral proteins.

The sequenced sample consisted of memory CD4+ T cells from PBMCs, cultured in vitro. The receptor comes from an adult with COVID-19. The V call is TRBV25-1, the J call TRBJ2-1, with 8 bases fitting TRBD2. CDR3 DNA sequence: TGTGCCAGCAGTGTTCCGAGCGGGGGATACAATGAGCAGTTCTTC. It codes for CASSVPSGGYNEQFF.